What follows are 7 T cell receptor beta chains derived from one specimen sequenced in a study of cytomegalovirus exposure and HLA in healthy donors. PCR involved 60 Vbeta and 13 Jbeta primers. Only in-frame clones appear in the TCRdb table, and some are missing; sequencing was by immunoSEQ multiplex PCR. The sample lists roughly 76,000 clones, 65% to 80% occurring once. Specimen: PBMCs. The receptor set was obtained from a man in his thirties or forties in good health and CMV-seronegative.

The chain recombines TRBV30 with TRBJ1-5, with 9 positions matching TRBD1. The CDR3 length is 13 residues. The germline CDR1 and CDR2 sequences are GTSNPN and SVGIG (reference sequence). Germline trimming cut 7 bases from V and 7 bases from J; bases unmatched to any gene: 8. The CDR3 loop is CAFTQGANQPQHF. The CDR3 DNA reads as TGTGCCTTTACACAGGGGGCGAACCAGCCCCAGCATTTT.

The sample holds one count of this clone. The chain carries TRBV27 and TRBJ1-6; 8 bases line up with TRBD1. This CDR3 is built from 16 residues. CDR1 MNHEY and CDR2 SMNVEV come from the germline V gene (reference sequence). The V segment lost 2 bases and the J segment 5 bases; nucleotides outside the gene matches: 5. For the CDR3, the DNA is TGTGCCAGCAGTTTACTTCTGACAGGGGATAATTCACCCCTCCACTTT. Protein product: CASSLLLTGDNSPLHF.

The V gene is TRBV6-1, the J gene TRBJ1-5; D is possibly TRBD1 (6 bases). Germline loops: CDR1 MNHNS, CDR2 SASEGT. Trimming shortened V by 8 bases and J by 1 base, and 9 bases separated the two germline ends. The CDR3 has 13 residues. CDR3 protein: CASAGESNQPQHF. CDR3 nucleotide sequence: TGTGCCAGCGCAGGGGAGAGCAATCAGCCCCAGCATTTT.

The gene calls are TRBV11-2 and TRBJ1-6, with 8 positions matching TRBD1. The CDR3 is 13 residues long. CDR1 and CDR2 from the germline V gene are SGHAT and FQNNGV. V dropped 5 bases and J dropped 17; count of bases not matched to a gene: 11. Here the CDR3 DNA reads TGTGCCAGCAGCACCCGGACAGGGTTTAGCGTCCACTTT. Its protein is CASSTRTGFSVHF.

This clone showed up just a few times. The J gene is TRBJ2-7, the V gene TRBV5-6; 9 positions match TRBD1. Germline CDR1 and CDR2: SGHDT and YYEEEE. After removal of 4 bases from V and 4 bases from J, the junction contained 9 bases not matched to a gene. The CDR3 is 15 amino acids. The CDR3 region is CASSPQGAGEYEQYF. The CDR3 DNA sequence: TGTGCCAGCAGCCCACAGGGGGCGGGTGAGTACGAGCAGTACTTC.

This clone came up a few times. The chain employs TRBV5-6 and TRBJ1-4; weak D call: TRBD1 (5 bases). The CDR3 has 16 amino acids. Per germline, CDR1 SGHDT and CDR2 YYEEEE. Between the trimmed V and J ends, which lost 4 bases and 4 bases, there was a span of 17 bases. In DNA, the CDR3 is TGTGCCAGCAGCCCAGGGAGGCTCAACCTTAATGAAAAACTGTTTTTT. As protein: CASSPGRLNLNEKLFF.

The chain employs TRBV7-9 and TRBJ1-1; tentatively, D is TRBD1 (5 bases). Germline CDR1 reads SEHNR; CDR2 reads FQNEAQ (reference sequence). Trimming shortened V by 5 bases and J by 0 bases, and 16 bases separated the two germline ends. The CDR3 spans 16 residues. The CDR3 protein is CASSLDRTTLNTEAFF. The CDR3 DNA reads TGTGCCAGCAGCCTAGATCGGACAACCTTGAACACTGAAGCTTTCTTT.